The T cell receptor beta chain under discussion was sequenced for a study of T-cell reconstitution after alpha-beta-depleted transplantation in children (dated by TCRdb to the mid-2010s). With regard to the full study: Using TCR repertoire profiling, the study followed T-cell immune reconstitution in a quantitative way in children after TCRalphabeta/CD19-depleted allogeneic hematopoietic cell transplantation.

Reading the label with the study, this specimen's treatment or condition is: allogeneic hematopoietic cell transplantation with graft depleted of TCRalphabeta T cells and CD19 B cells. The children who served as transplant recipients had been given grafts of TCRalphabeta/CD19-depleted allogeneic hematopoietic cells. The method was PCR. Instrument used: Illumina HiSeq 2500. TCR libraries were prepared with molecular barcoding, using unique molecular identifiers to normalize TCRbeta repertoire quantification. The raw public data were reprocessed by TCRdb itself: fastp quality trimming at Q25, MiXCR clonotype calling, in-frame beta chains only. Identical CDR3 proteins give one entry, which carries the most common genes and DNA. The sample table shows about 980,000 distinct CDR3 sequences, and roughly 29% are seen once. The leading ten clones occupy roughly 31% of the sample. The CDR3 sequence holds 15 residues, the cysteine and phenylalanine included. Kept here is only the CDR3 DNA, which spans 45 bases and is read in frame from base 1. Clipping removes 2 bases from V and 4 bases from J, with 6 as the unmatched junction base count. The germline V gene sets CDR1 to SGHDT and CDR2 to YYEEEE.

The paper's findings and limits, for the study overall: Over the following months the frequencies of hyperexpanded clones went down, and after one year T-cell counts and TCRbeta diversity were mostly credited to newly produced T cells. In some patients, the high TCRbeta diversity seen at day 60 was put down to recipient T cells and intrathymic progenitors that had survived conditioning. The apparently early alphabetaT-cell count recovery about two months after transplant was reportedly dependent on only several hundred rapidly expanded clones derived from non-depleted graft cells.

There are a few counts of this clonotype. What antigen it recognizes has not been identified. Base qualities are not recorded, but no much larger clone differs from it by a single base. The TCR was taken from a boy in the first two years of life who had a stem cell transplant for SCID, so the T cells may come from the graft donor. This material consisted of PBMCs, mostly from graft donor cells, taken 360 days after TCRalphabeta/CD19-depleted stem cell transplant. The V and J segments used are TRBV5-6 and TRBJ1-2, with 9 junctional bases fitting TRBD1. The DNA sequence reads TGTGCCAGCAGCTTCCGGGACAGGGTCCTCTATGGCTACACCTTC. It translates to CASSFRDRVLYGYTF. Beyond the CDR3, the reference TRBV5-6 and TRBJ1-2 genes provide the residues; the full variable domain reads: DAGVTQSPTHLIKTRGQQVTLRCSPKSGHDTVSWYQQALGQGPQFIFQYYEEEERQRGNFPDRFSGHQFPNYSSELNVNALLLGDSALYLCASSFRDRVLYGYTFGSGTRLTVV.